The source of this T cell receptor beta chain is a study of blood T cells in healthy people across ages. Study-wide results and caveats: A roughly linear fall in TCR beta diversity per million T cells was seen with increasing age.

This clonotype was observed many times. Its matching antigen is unknown. Combining a sample-barcoded 5' primer with a J-beta primer mix, a second PCR ran for 7 to 11 cycles. All cDNA molecules were each tagged by a template-switch adaptor with 12 random nucleotides. From the 5' RACE reads, TCRdb called clonotypes with MiXCR, one entry per CDR3 protein. This sample has 800,000 to 950,000 distinct CDR3 sequences, with 29% found just once. This CDR3 comprises 17 residues. Trimming took 4 bases from V and 4 from J; bases not matched to a gene: 12. Germline CDR1 is SGHRS and CDR2 is YFSETQ. These same data were also listed under a study on T cells of mothers and their children. That source reports: Sequencing returned over 9 million TCR beta CDR3 reads per mother and 2.5 million to 3 million per child. No T cell clones of persistent microchimeric origin were detected.

The V and J genes are TRBV5-1 and TRBJ2-1; 9 bases match TRBD1. This clonotype originated in a woman aged 40 to 50 in good health. Sequencing was done on a sample of blood. The chain's CDR3 is CASSPIGTGLSYNEQFF. The CDR3 DNA reads TGCGCCAGCAGCCCCATTGGGACAGGGTTGTCATACAATGAGCAGTTCTTC.